This T cell receptor (beta chain) was captured in a study of shared clonotypes between healthy human individuals (dated by TCRdb to 2018 to 2020). At the level of the whole study: The cohort included three men and a couple of women between 18 and 49 years of age. For each donor, three plates each were used for CD4 naive and CD4 memory, two plates were used for CD8 naive, and one plate was used for CD8 memory. Blood TCR repertoires of roughly five healthy adults were deeply sequenced to estimate repertoire size and the extent of clonotype sharing between individuals. Different laboratories and diverse techniques were used to prepare libraries and sequence TCR repertoires, to increase sequencing depth and limit assay-specific biases. Per donor, leukapheresis produced somewhere between about 0.94 and 9 billion PBMCs. Study-wide findings and limitations: Higher generation probabilities were observed for clonotypes shared by all four sorted-subset donors than for non-shared clonotypes. Rarefaction of sorted-subset datasets indicated incomplete sequencing despite the large sequencing depth. Naive subsets generally had larger estimated clonotype richness than memory subsets. Because the study included a small number of donors, the genetic and exposure-history diversity represented was limited. Pairwise subsampling led to the expectation that sequencing depth would affect the degree of clonotype sharing among donors. About 5% of naive CD4, 3% to 3.5% of naive CD8, approximately 2% of memory CD4, and more than 0.35% of memory CD8 clonotypes were shared across a few donors. Sampling was restricted to blood, and TCR repertoires in tissue are likely to differ from TCR repertoires in blood.

Healthy HIV-negative adults with no recently reported acute infections or vaccinations were included as donors. All donors were Caucasian adults living in Nashville, Tennessee, USA. CD4+ T cells were enriched by magnetic negative selection; naive cells were then positively selected on CD45RA, and the negative fraction formed the memory subset. After blood collection by leukapheresis, PBMCs were isolated using Ficoll-Histopaque density gradient centrifugation and then cryopreserved in the vapor phase of liquid nitrogen. Analytical flow cytometry was used to check the purity and quantity of each magnetically sorted T cell population. From each sorted fraction, genomic DNA was isolated and quantified by UV absorbance on a Nanodrop 2000c. Turning to this clone: Its antigen is currently not known. A read error may account for a junction end that differs from germline.

TCR CDR3 regions were amplified from genomic DNA by multiplex PCR using the deep immunoSEQ assay. For each cell subset, the extracted genomic DNA was distributed evenly across all wells of several immunoSEQ 96-well plates, and each plate served as one replicate. Each replicate PCR for sorted subsets received roughly 200 ng genomic DNA, equal to about 30,000 T cell genomes. Purified libraries were measured with a Qubit 3.0 fluorometer, size-checked on a Bioanalyzer 2100, and measured again with the KAPA Library Quantification kit. Every immunoSEQ 96-well plate was sequenced on a dedicated single-read 150-cycle Illumina NextSeq 550 flow cell. As for the authors' bioinformatics: Because only junctional sequences without quality scores were contained in the immunoSEQ output, filtering matching that applied to full-length reads could not be performed. Sequences were annotated with PyIR, a Python wrapper for IgBLAST v1.9, using IMGT germline references to assign V/J genes and CDR3. Reads were removed for weak V/J assignments (E-value above 1e-6), missing CDR3, stop codons, out-of-frame junctions, or ambiguous translated residues. V3J clonotypes were defined as sequences sharing an identical inferred V gene, J gene, and CDR3 amino acid sequence. Percentage overlap between repertoires was calculated by dividing the number of shared unique clonotypes by the size of the smaller repertoire. Repertoire richness was assessed with RTK rarefaction, the Chao1 estimator, and Recon v2.1 estimates of unobserved clonotypes. For all TCRbeta clonotypes obtained by the gDNA method from a few donors, generation probabilities were computed with OLGA. This is the immuneACCESS table as TCRdb keeps it, with only in-frame sequences that have V and J called. A part of the clones is gone; compared with another copy, unresolved V genes explain less than half, and the rest is unexplained. V, J and clone size were drawn from that table, and D and trimming were deduced from the DNA. The table for this sample lists over 2 million clones; around 95% of them were counted only once. The ten largest clones represent 0.1% to 0.15% of the sample.

Sequencing was done on a sample of naive CD4+ T cells sorted from blood. In the paper's terms, the cell subset or site label means: CD45RA+ positively selected. This TCR came from a man aged 18 to 35 in good health.

The DNA sequence reads TGTGCTAGCAGCTTAGGATTGAGGGGTTGGGAGACCCAGTACTTC. Its protein is CASSLGLRGWETQYF. Recombination linked TRBV7-7 to TRBJ2-5; the D gene could be TRBD1 or TRBD2, each one agreeing over 5 bases. From its cysteine to its phenylalanine, the CDR3 spans 15 amino acids. Here the CDR3 DNA is all that survives: 45 bases in frame from base 1. CDR1 and CDR2 (SSHAT, FNYEAQ) derive from the germline V gene (reference sequence). Reference TRBV7-7 and TRBJ2-5 proteins supply the regions before and after the CDR3; the full variable domain is: GAGVSQSPRYKVTKRGQDVTLRCDPISSHATLYWYQQALGQGPEFLTYFNYEAQPDKSGLPSDRFSAERPEGSISTLTIQRTEQRDSAMYRCASSLGLRGWETQYFGPGTRLLVL.